This TCR beta chain was retrieved from a study of OX40 agonist ivuxolimab in advanced cancers. Notes on the study in general: Determination of antigen specificity was not performed for the expanded peripheral T cells. Clonal expansion was seen in CD4+ and CD8+ blood T cells by week 6 at 0.1 to 3.0 mg/kg.

The CDR3 is 15 amino acids. The J segment lost 6 bases and the V segment lost 5 bases, leaving 10 bases of the junction unmatched. Germline values: CDR1 SGHTA, CDR2 FQGNSA. The data were produced by immunoSEQ multiplex PCR, yet TCRdb's version contains in-frame clones alone and is incomplete. The sample yields about 100,000 clones, about 88% seen once. For this clone: Its target is not known.

The chain combines TRBV7-2 with TRBJ2-3, with 8 bases fitting TRBD2. Sequencing was performed on CD4+ or CD8+ T cells sorted from blood, taken in a trial of the OX40 agonist ivuxolimab. This receptor was identified in an adult with an advanced solid tumor such as melanoma, head and neck, liver or kidney cancer. For the CDR3, the DNA is TGTGCCAGCAGCCGAGGGACTAGATCCGGGGATACGCAGTATTTT. Amino acids: CASSRGTRSGDTQYF.